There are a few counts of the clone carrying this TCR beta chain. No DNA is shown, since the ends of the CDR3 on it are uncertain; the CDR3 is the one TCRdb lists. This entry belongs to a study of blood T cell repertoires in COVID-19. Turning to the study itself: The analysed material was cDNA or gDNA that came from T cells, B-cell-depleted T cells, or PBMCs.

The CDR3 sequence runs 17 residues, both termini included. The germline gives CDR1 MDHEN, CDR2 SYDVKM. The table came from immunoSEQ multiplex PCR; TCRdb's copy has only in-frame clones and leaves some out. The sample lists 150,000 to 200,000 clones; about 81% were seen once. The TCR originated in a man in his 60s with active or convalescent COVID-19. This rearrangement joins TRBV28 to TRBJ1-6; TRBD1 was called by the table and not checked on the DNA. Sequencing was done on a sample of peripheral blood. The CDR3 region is CASSSSGAGQGDSPLHF.